A single sample is the source of the 16 T cell receptor beta chains below, sequenced in a study of blood T cell repertoires in COVID-19. Clones were read by immunoSEQ multiplex PCR, and TCRdb kept only the in-frame ones, dropping some. The data hold around 80,000 clones, with about 85% observed a single time. The sample comprised peripheral blood. The receptors originated from a human donor in a cohort sampled during active COVID-19.

CDR3 region: CASSDGGRGYEQYF. The CDR3 DNA is TGTGCCAGCAGTGATGGCGGGCGGGGATACGAGCAGTACTTC. The chain has TRBV6-1 and TRBJ2-7; D may be TRBD2 (6 bases). The CDR3 consists of 14 residues. The V gene lost 3 bases and the J gene lost 4 bases, with 13 bases spanning the gap. Germline V gene sequence: CDR1 MNHNS, CDR2 SASEGT.

The CDR3 is CASSGLARASSYNEQFF. For the CDR3, the DNA is TGTGCCAGCAGTGGACTAGCGCGCGCGAGCTCCTACAATGAGCAGTTCTTC. The chain is built from TRBV6-1 and TRBJ2-1; 8 nucleotides line up with TRBD2. Germline V lookup: CDR1 MNHNS, CDR2 SASEGT. With 4 bases clipped from V and 0 bases from J, the junction kept 8 bases outside the gene matches. The CDR3 length is 17 residues.

The chain couples TRBV5-4 to TRBJ2-7; possible D gene TRBD1, 5 bases. The germline V gene has CDR1 SGHNT and CDR2 YYREEE (reference sequence). V lost 1 base to trimming and J lost 2 bases, with 16 bases between them. This CDR3 has 16 residues. As DNA, the CDR3 is TGTGCCAGCAGCTTGCTACCGAGGACGGACACCTACGAGCAGTACTTC. It yields the protein CASSLLPRTDTYEQYF. Based on the CDR3 plus reference TRBV5-4 and TRBJ2-7, the full variable domain is ETGVTQSPTHLIKTRGQQVTLRCSSQSGHNTVSWYQQALGQGPQFIFQYYREEENGRGNFPPRFSGLQFPNYSSELNVNALELDDSALYLCASSLLPRTDTYEQYFGPGTRLTVT.

The chain links TRBV5-1 to TRBJ2-3; TRBD2 matches at 11 bases. V shed 6 bases and J 4 bases; nucleotides not matched to a gene: 16. The CDR3 is 18 residues long. CDR1 is SGHRS and CDR2 is YFSETQ in the germline V gene. CDR3 amino acids: CASTPGGTSGPRPDTQYF. CDR3 coding DNA: TGCGCCAGCACCCCGGGCGGGACTAGCGGACCGAGGCCAGATACGCAGTATTTT.

The V and J genes are TRBV6-5 and TRBJ1-2; D remains ambiguous. Trimming cost V 0 bases and J 3 bases, with 11 bases left between them. Germline V gene sequence: CDR1 MNHEY, CDR2 SVGAGI. The CDR3 is 15 amino acids. In DNA, the CDR3 is TGTGCCAGCAGTTACTCGCGAAACAGCTACTATGGCTACACCTTC. This encodes CASSYSRNSYYGYTF.

The chain links TRBV4-2 to TRBJ2-3; TRBD2 agrees at 8 bases. Germline V gene data show CDR1 as LGHNA and CDR2 as YNFKEQ. V was pared by 0 bases and J by 0 bases, with 2 bases of the junction left unmatched. The CDR3 spans 16 residues. The CDR3, as DNA: TGTGCCAGCAGCCAAGAGGCTAGCGGGAGCACAGATACGCAGTATTTT. The encoded protein is CASSQEASGSTDTQYF.

The chain uses TRBV19 and TRBJ2-3; possible D gene TRBD2, 6 bases. Trimming pared 3 bases from V and 2 bases from J, leaving 12 bases between. From germline, CDR1 is LNHDA and CDR2 SQIVND (reference sequence). The CDR3 extends over 15 amino acids. CDR3 protein: CASSMIAGHTDTQYF. For the CDR3, the DNA is TGTGCCAGTAGTATGATTGCGGGGCACACAGATACGCAGTATTTT. The whole variable domain, remainder taken from reference TRBV19 and TRBJ2-3, is DGGITQSPKYLFRKEGQNVTLSCEQNLNHDAMYWYRQDPGQGLRLIYYSQIVNDFQKGDIAEGYSVSREKKESFPLTVTSAQKNPTAFYLCASSMIAGHTDTQYFGPGTRLTVL.

This clone was seen at least ten times. The chain couples TRBV19 to TRBJ1-5, with a possible D match to TRBD1 (6 bases). CDR1 and CDR2 from the germline V gene are LNHDA and SQIVND (reference sequence). V was pared by 3 bases and J by 1 base, with 16 bases between. The CDR3 is 17 amino acids. The CDR3 bases are TGTGCCAGTAGTATTGGGGCAGGGGCCTACAGCAATCAGCCCCAGCATTTT. Translation: CASSIGAGAYSNQPQHF.

V usage is TRBV19 and J usage is TRBJ2-5; D is undetermined. Trimming shortened V by 1 base and J by 5 bases, and 11 bases separated the two germline ends. The CDR3 is 14 residues long. CDR1 and CDR2 from the germline V gene are LNHDA and SQIVND (reference sequence). The CDR3 DNA follows: TGTGCCAGTAGTATAGGTAGGAGTCAGGAGACCCAGTACTTC. It translates to CASSIGRSQETQYF.

The V call is TRBV25-1, the J call TRBJ2-2, with a weak D call TRBD2 (7 bases). From germline, CDR1 is MGHDK and CDR2 SYGVNS. The V gene lost 4 bases and the J gene lost 6 bases, with 12 bases spanning the gap. The CDR3 spans 14 residues. The CDR3: CASSGGGAAGELFF. CDR3 coding DNA: TGTGCCAGCAGTGGAGGGGGGGCGGCCGGGGAGCTGTTTTTT.

The rearrangement joins TRBV9 to TRBJ2-1; no clear D. V was cut by 0 bases and J by 2 bases, with 9 bases left in between. Germline V gene lookup returns CDR1 SGDLS and CDR2 YYNGEE. This CDR3 has 15 residues. CDR3 coding DNA: TGTGCCAGCAGCGTAGAGCTCCGAACCTACAATGAGCAGTTCTTC. Translated, it gives CASSVELRTYNEQFF.

The V gene is TRBV14, the J gene TRBJ1-2, with D possibly being TRBD1 (5 bases). This CDR3 comprises 14 residues. Germline V CDR1 and CDR2: SGHDN, FVKESK. The ends were cut back, 1 base at V and 9 bases at J, with 15 bases in the middle. The CDR3 here is CASSQGQMPKSYTF. Here the CDR3 DNA reads TGTGCCAGCAGCCAAGGACAGATGCCCAAGAGCTACACCTTC. The variable domain in full, with the rest retrieved from reference TRBV14 and TRBJ1-2, is EAGVTQFPSHSVIEKGQTVTLRCDPISGHDNLYWYRRVMGKEIKFLLHFVKESKQDESGMPNNRFLAERTGGTYSTLKVQPAELEDSGVYFCASSQGQMPKSYTFGSGTRLTVV.

The chain couples TRBV19 to TRBJ2-3, with 9 positions matching TRBD2. This CDR3 contains 14 residues. Germline values: CDR1 LNHDA, CDR2 SQIVND (reference sequence). With V trimmed by 6 bases and J by 2 bases, 3 bases remained unmatched. The DNA of the CDR3 is TGTGCCAGTAGGCAGCGGGGGGACACAGATACGCAGTATTTT. Residues: CASRQRGDTDTQYF.

This sequence joins TRBV7-9 and TRBJ2-3; 13 bases line up with TRBD2. From germline, CDR1 is SEHNR and CDR2 FQNEAQ (reference sequence). V lost 3 bases to trimming and J lost 8 bases; unmatched junction nucleotides: 5. The CDR3 contains 15 residues. CDR3 loop: CASSLTSGGSVTQYF. The DNA for the CDR3 is TGTGCCAGCAGCTTGACTAGCGGGGGGTCGGTTACGCAGTATTTT. Full variable domain (outside the CDR3, taken from reference TRBV7-9 and TRBJ2-3): DTGVSQNPRHKITKRGQNVTFRCDPISEHNRLYWYRQTLGQGPEFLTYFQNEAQLEKSRLLSDRFSAERPKGSFSTLEIQRTEQGDSAMYLCASSLTSGGSVTQYFGPGTRLTVL.

The V call is TRBV7-8, the J call TRBJ2-7; 7 bases match TRBD1. This CDR3 contains 14 residues. In germline, CDR1 is SGHVS, CDR2 FQNEAQ. V was pared by 1 base and J by 2 bases, with 2 bases of the junction left unmatched. DNA of the CDR3: TGTGCCAGCAGCTTAGGGGGACAGACCTACGAGCAGTACTTC. Translated: CASSLGGQTYEQYF. The variable domain in full, completed from reference TRBV7-8 and TRBJ2-7, reads GAGVSQSPRYKVAKRGQDVALRCDPISGHVSLFWYQQALGQGPEFLTYFQNEAQLDKSGLPSDRFFAERPEGSVSTLKIQRTQQEDSAVYLCASSLGGQTYEQYFGPGTRLTVT.

This chain connects TRBV30 to TRBJ2-7; TRBD2 agrees at 7 bases. The CDR3 spans 17 residues. J lost 2 bases, V lost 3 bases, and 16 bases had no gene match. From germline, CDR1 is GTSNPN and CDR2 SVGIG (reference sequence). The CDR3 region is CAWRGGSRGDETYEQYF. CDR3 bases: TGTGCCTGGAGGGGGGGGTCTCGGGGCGATGAGACCTACGAGCAGTACTTC.